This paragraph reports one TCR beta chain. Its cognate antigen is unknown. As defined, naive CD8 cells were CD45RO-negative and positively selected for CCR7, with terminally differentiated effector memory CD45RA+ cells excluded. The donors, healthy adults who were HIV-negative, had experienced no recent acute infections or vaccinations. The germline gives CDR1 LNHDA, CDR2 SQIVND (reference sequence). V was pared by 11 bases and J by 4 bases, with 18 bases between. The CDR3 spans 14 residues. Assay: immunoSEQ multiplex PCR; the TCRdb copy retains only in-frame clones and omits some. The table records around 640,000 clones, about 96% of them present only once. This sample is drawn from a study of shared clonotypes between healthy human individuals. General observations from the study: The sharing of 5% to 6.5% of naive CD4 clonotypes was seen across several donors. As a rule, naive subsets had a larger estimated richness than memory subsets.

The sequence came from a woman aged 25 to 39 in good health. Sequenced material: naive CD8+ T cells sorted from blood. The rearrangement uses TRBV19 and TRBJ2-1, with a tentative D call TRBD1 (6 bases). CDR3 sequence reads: CAANTGLGYNEQFF. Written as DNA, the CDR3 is TGTGCCGCCAATACAGGGTTAGGGTACAATGAGCAGTTCTTC.